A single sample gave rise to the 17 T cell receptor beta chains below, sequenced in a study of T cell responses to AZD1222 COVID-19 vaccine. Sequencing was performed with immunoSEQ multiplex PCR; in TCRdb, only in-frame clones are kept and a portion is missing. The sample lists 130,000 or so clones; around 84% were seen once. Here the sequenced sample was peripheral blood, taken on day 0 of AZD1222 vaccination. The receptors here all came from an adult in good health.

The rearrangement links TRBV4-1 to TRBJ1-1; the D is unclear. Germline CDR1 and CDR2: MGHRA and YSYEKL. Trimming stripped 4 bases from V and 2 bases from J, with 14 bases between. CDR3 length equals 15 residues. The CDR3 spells CASSPEGGLNTEAFF. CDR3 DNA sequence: TGCGCCAGCAGCCCTGAGGGAGGACTCAACACTGAAGCTTTCTTT.

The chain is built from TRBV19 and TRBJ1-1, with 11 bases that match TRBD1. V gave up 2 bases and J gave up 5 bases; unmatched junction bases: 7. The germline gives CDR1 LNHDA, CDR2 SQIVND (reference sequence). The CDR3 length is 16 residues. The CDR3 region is CASSITFGTGGTEAFF. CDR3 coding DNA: TGTGCCAGTAGTATAACGTTCGGGACAGGGGGGACTGAAGCTTTCTTT.

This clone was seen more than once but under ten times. The CDR3 region has the DNA TGCACCAGCAGCCGGGCTATCCGACCAGCGTGTCCACAAGAGACCCAGTACTTC. Its translation: CTSSRAIRPACPQETQYF. The chain carries TRBV1 and TRBJ2-5. TRBV1 is reported as a pseudogene. The CDR3 sequence is 18 residues long.

The CDR3 spells CASSYYGGAGADTQYF. The CDR3 nucleotides read TGTGCCAGCAGCTACTACGGGGGGGCCGGTGCAGATACGCAGTATTTT. The chain links TRBV5-6 to TRBJ2-3, with 8 bases matching TRBD2. The V segment lost 3 bases and the J segment 4 bases; nucleotides outside the gene matches: 10. CDR1 and CDR2 from the germline V gene are SGHDT and YYEEEE. CDR3 length: 16 residues. Combining the CDR3 with reference TRBV5-6 and TRBJ2-3 gives the whole variable domain DAGVTQSPTHLIKTRGQQVTLRCSPKSGHDTVSWYQQALGQGPQFIFQYYEEEERQRGNFPDRFSGHQFPNYSSELNVNALLLGDSALYLCASSYYGGAGADTQYFGPGTRLTVL.

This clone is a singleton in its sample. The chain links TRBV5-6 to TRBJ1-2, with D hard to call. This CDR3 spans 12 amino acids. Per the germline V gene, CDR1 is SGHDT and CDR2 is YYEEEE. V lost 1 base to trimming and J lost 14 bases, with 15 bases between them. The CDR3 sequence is CASSLSGVPGTF. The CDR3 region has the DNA TGTGCCAGCAGCTTGAGTGGGGTACCTGGGACCTTC.

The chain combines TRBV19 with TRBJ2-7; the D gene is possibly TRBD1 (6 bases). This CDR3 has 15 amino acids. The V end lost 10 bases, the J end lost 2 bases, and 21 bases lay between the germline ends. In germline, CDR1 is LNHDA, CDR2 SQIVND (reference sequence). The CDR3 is CATRARDKDTYEQYF. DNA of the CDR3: TGTGCCACTCGGGCCCGGGACAAGGATACCTACGAGCAGTACTTC.

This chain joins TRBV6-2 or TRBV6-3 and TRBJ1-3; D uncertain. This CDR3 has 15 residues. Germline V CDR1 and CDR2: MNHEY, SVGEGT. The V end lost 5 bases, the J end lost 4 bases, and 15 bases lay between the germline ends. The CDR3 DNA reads TGTGCCAGCAGTCGACACCAGTTCTCCGGAAACACCATATATTTT. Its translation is CASSRHQFSGNTIYF.

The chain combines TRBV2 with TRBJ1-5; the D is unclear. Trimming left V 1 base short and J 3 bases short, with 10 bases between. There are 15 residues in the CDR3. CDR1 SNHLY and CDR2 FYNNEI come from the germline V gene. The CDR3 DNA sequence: TGTGCCAGCAGTGAAGATTCGGGAATCAATCAGCCCCAGCATTTT. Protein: CASSEDSGINQPQHF.

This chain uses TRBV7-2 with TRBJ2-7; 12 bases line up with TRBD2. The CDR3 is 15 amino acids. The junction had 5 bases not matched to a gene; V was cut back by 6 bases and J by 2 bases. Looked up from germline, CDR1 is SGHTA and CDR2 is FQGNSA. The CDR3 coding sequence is TGTGCCAGCAGGACTAGCGGGGGCTTGGCCTACGAGCAGTACTTC. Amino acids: CASRTSGGLAYEQYF.

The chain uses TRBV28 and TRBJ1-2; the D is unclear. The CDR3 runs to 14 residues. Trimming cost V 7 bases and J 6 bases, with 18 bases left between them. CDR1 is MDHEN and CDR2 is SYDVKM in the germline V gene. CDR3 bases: TGTGCCAGCACTGCCTTCGGACGAGATAATGGCTACACCTTC. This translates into CASTAFGRDNGYTF.

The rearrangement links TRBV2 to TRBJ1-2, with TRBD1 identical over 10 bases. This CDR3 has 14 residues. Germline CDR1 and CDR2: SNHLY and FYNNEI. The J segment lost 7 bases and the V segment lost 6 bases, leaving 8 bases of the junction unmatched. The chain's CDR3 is CASSRDRGEGGYTF. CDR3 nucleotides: TGTGCCAGCAGCCGGGACAGGGGAGAGGGTGGCTACACCTTC.

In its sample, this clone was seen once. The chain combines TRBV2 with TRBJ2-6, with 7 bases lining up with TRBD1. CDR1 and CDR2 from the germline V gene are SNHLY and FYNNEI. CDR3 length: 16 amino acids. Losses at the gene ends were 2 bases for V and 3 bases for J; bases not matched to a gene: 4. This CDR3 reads CASSETGVGGANVLTF. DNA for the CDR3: TGTGCCAGCAGTGAAACAGGGGTTGGTGGGGCCAACGTCCTGACTTTC. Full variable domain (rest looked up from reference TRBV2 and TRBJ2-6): EPEVTQTPSHQVTQMGQEVILRCVPISNHLYFYWYRQILGQKVEFLVSFYNNEISEKSEIFDDQFSVERPDGSNFTLKIRSTKLEDSAMYFCASSETGVGGANVLTFGAGSRLTVL.

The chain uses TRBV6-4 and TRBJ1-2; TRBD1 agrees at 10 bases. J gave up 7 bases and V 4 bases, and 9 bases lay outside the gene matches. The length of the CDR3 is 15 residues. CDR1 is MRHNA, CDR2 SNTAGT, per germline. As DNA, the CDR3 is TGTGCCAGCAGTGGATCCGGGACAGGGGCAGCTGGCTACACCTTC. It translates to CASSGSGTGAAGYTF.

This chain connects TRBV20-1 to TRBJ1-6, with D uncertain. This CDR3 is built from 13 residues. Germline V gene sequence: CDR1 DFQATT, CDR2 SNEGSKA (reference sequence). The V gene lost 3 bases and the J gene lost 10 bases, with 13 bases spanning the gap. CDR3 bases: TGCAGTGCTAGTTCCAGAGAGGGATCACCCCTCCACTTT. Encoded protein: CSASSREGSPLHF.

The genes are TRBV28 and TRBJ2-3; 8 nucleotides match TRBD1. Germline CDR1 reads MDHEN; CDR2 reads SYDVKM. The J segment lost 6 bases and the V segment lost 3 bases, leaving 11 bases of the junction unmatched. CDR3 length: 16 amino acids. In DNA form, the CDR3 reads TGTGCCAGCAGTTTTCGGGACAGGTTCACTTTGGATACGCAGTATTTT. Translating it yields CASSFRDRFTLDTQYF.

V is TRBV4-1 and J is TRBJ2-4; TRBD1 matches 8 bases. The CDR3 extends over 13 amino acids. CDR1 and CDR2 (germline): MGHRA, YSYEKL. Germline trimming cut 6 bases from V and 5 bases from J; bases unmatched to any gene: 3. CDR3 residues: CASSGQGENIQYF. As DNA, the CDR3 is TGCGCCAGCAGTGGACAGGGCGAAAACATTCAGTACTTC.

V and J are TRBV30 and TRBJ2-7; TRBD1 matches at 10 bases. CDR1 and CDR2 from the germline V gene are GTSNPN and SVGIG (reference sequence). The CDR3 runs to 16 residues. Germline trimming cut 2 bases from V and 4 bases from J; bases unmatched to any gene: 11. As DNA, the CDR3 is TGTGCCTGGAGTAGGTCCCCCCGACAGGGGGCTTACGAGCAGTACTTC. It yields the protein CAWSRSPRQGAYEQYF.